The 32 T cell receptor beta chains listed next were all sequenced from one sample in a study of T cell responses to AZD1222 COVID-19 vaccine. Assay used: immunoSEQ multiplex PCR; TCRdb lists only in-frame clones, some missing. The sample includes 90,000 to 100,000 clones, almost 90% of them seen just once. The sample in question was peripheral blood, obtained 28 days after the second AZD1222 dose. The receptors stem from an adult who received the AZD1222 COVID-19 vaccine.

This rearrangement joins TRBV7-3 to TRBJ1-2, with TRBD1 matching 10 bases. V lost 3 bases to trimming and J lost 4 bases; unmatched junction nucleotides: 5. This CDR3 has 15 residues. CDR1 SGHTA and CDR2 FQGTGA come from the germline V gene. CDR3 protein: CASSLGQGPGYGYTF. The DNA of the CDR3 is TGTGCCAGCAGCTTGGGACAGGGGCCGGGCTATGGCTACACCTTC.

In nucleotides, the CDR3 is TGTGCCAGCAGCAAACAGATGAAGGGGTCCGACGGGGAGCTGTTTTTT. This gives the protein CASSKQMKGSDGELFF. This chain joins TRBV27 and TRBJ2-2; D perhaps matches TRBD1 (5 bases). Germline loops: CDR1 MNHEY, CDR2 SMNVEV (reference sequence). The CDR3 spans 16 residues. V was clipped by 6 bases and J by 7 bases, with 21 bases between them.

This clone appeared a single time. This sequence joins TRBV5-1 and TRBJ2-7, with D possibly matching TRBD2 (6 bases). V was cut by 0 bases and J by 3 bases, with 13 bases left in between. Germline lookup yields CDR1 SGHRS and CDR2 YFSETQ. The CDR3 contains 15 residues. CDR3 region: CASSLEGSGYYEQYF. CDR3 nucleotide sequence: TGCGCCAGCAGCTTGGAGGGTAGCGGTTACTACGAGCAGTACTTC.

The rearrangement joins TRBV10-3 to TRBJ1-3; TRBD1 might be the D (5 bases). The CDR3 is 15 amino acids. CDR1 is ENHRY and CDR2 is SYGVKD in the germline V gene. V lost 5 bases, J lost 0 bases, and 11 bases lay in between. The CDR3 here is CAISTGLLSGNTIYF. CDR3 DNA sequence: TGTGCCATCAGTACGGGGCTGCTCTCTGGAAACACCATATATTTT.

The rearrangement joins TRBV11-2 to TRBJ2-1; TRBD2 matches 13 bases. Germline values: CDR1 SGHAT, CDR2 FQNNGV. CDR3 length equals 19 residues. V shed 5 bases and J 6 bases; nucleotides not matched to a gene: 16. In DNA form, the CDR3 reads TGTGCCAGCAGCACCCAAACAGGACTAGCGGGAGAAGGGTTCAATGAGCAGTTCTTC. The encoded protein is CASSTQTGLAGEGFNEQFF.

V usage is TRBV4-1 and J usage is TRBJ1-1; 9 nucleotides line up with TRBD1. CDR3 size: 15 residues. J gave up 3 bases and V 3 bases, and 5 bases lay outside the gene matches. The germline V gene encodes CDR1 MGHRA and CDR2 YSYEKL. CDR3 in amino acids: CASSQGDRVDTEAFF. The CDR3 DNA sequence: TGCGCCAGCAGCCAGGGGGACAGGGTAGACACTGAAGCTTTCTTT.

The count of this clone is one. V gene TRBV27 combines with J gene TRBJ1-1; possibly TRBD1 for D (5 bases). Germline lookup yields CDR1 MNHEY and CDR2 SMNVEV (reference sequence). V was trimmed by 5 bases and J by 3 bases, leaving 16 bases between them. This CDR3 region has 15 residues. The CDR3 nucleotides read TGTGCCAGCAGTCAACGGGACCTCCGGTACACTGAAGCTTTCTTT. Its translation: CASSQRDLRYTEAFF.

The chain has TRBV4-1 and TRBJ2-1, with 7 bases identical to TRBD1. Germline loops: CDR1 MGHRA, CDR2 YSYEKL. The CDR3 is made up of 15 amino acids. V gave up 5 bases and J gave up 4 bases; unmatched junction bases: 8. DNA for the CDR3: TGCGCCAGCAGCGATACGGGACAGCTTTACAATGAGCAGTTCTTC. Protein: CASSDTGQLYNEQFF.

The chain uses TRBV6-1 and TRBJ2-5; D possibly matches TRBD1 or TRBD2 (6 bases each). V was pared by 2 bases and J by 2 bases, with 15 bases between. From germline, CDR1 is MNHNS and CDR2 SASEGT. The CDR3 contains 16 residues. DNA for the CDR3: TGTGCCAGCAGTGAAATGGGGGGCGCAACTCAAGAGACCCAGTACTTC. Translating it yields CASSEMGGATQETQYF.

V usage is TRBV27 and J usage is TRBJ1-2, with 10 bases lining up with TRBD1. This CDR3 has 15 amino acids. Germline loops: CDR1 MNHEY, CDR2 SMNVEV (reference sequence). Unmatched junction bases numbered 5, after V lost 4 bases and J lost 3 bases. DNA of the CDR3: TGTGCCAGCAGTTCCCTGGGGACAGGGGACTATGGCTACACCTTC. Protein sequence: CASSSLGTGDYGYTF.

This chain uses TRBV19 with TRBJ2-1; perhaps D is TRBD1 or TRBD2 (5 bases each). This CDR3 has 15 amino acids. Germline CDR1 is LNHDA and CDR2 is SQIVND (reference sequence). The germline V and J ends were trimmed by 4 bases and 4 bases, with 14 bases remaining between them. CDR3: CASSRSGPPYNEQFF. The CDR3 nucleotides are TGTGCCAGTAGTAGGTCGGGACCACCTTACAATGAGCAGTTCTTC. Full variable domain (rest looked up from reference TRBV19 and TRBJ2-1): DGGITQSPKYLFRKEGQNVTLSCEQNLNHDAMYWYRQDPGQGLRLIYYSQIVNDFQKGDIAEGYSVSREKKESFPLTVTSAQKNPTAFYLCASSRSGPPYNEQFFGPGTRLTVL.

The chain is built from TRBV19 and TRBJ2-3, with TRBD2 matching over 7 bases. J lost 2 bases, V lost 6 bases, and 8 bases had no gene match. Germline CDR1 and CDR2: LNHDA and SQIVND (reference sequence). This CDR3 comprises 15 residues. The CDR3 region has the DNA TGTGCCAGTAGCCAACTAGCGCAAGTCACAGATACGCAGTATTTT. Amino acids: CASSQLAQVTDTQYF.

This clone was recorded a few times. CDR3 nucleotides: TGTGCCAGCAGCACGGACCACTCCTACGAGCAGTACTTC. It encodes CASSTDHSYEQYF. V is TRBV7-3 and J is TRBJ2-7; D uncertain. CDR3 length: 13 residues. The V gene lost 5 bases and the J gene lost 0 bases, with 8 bases spanning the gap. Germline lookup yields CDR1 SGHTA and CDR2 FQGTGA. Looking up the rest from reference TRBV7-3 and TRBJ2-7 gives the full variable domain: GAGVSQTPSNKVTEKGKYVELRCDPISGHTALYWYRQSLGQGPEFLIYFQGTGAADDSGLPNDRFFAVRPEGSVSTLKIQRTERGDSAVYLCASSTDHSYEQYFGPGTRLTVT.

The chain is built from TRBV7-2 and TRBJ2-5, with D possibly matching TRBD2 (5 bases). The germline CDR1 and CDR2 sequences are SGHTA and FQGNSA. The CDR3 loop spans 13 amino acids. V shed 0 bases and J shed 5 bases, with 7 bases lying between them. The CDR3 sequence: CASSLARAETQYF. CDR3 sequence (DNA): TGTGCCAGCAGCTTAGCGCGGGCGGAGACCCAGTACTTC.

V is TRBV5-5 and J is TRBJ2-1, with 9 nucleotides matching TRBD1. V shed 2 bases, J shed 5 bases, and the junction held 8 bases outside the gene matches. Germline loops: CDR1 SGHKS, CDR2 YYEKEE (reference sequence). The CDR3 runs 16 residues. CDR3 coding DNA: TGTGCCAGCAGCTTATGGGGACAGGGATCGGACAATGAGCAGTTCTTC. Translating it yields CASSLWGQGSDNEQFF. The entire variable domain, with the rest obtained from reference TRBV5-5 and TRBJ2-1, is as follows: DAGVTQSPTHLIKTRGQQVTLRCSPISGHKSVSWYQQVLGQGPQFIFQYYEKEERGRGNFPDRFSARQFPNYSSELNVNALLLGDSALYLCASSLWGQGSDNEQFFGPGTRLTVL.

This sequence joins TRBV7-6 and TRBJ2-2, with TRBD1 as a possible D gene (6 bases). CDR1 SGHVS and CDR2 FNYEAQ come from the germline V gene. V shed 5 bases and J shed 4 bases, with 17 bases lying between them. There are 16 residues in the CDR3. CDR3 loop: CASSQQSGVGTGELFF. CDR3 nucleotides: TGTGCCAGCAGCCAACAATCAGGGGTAGGCACCGGGGAGCTGTTTTTT.

This chain links TRBV2 with TRBJ2-3; TRBD2 agrees at 11 bases. Germline V CDR1 and CDR2: SNHLY, FYNNEI. Unmatched junction bases numbered 5, after V lost 6 bases and J lost 0 bases. CDR3 length: 16 residues. CDR3 region: CASRLTSGASTDTQYF. The CDR3 nucleotides are TGTGCCAGCAGGCTGACTAGCGGGGCTAGCACAGATACGCAGTATTTT.

This clone was detected a few times. The chain recombines TRBV28 with TRBJ2-7; D call uncertain. The V end lost 2 bases, the J end lost 6 bases, and 8 bases lay between the germline ends. Germline-derived CDR1 and CDR2 are MDHEN and SYDVKM. This CDR3 is 12 amino acids long. Here the CDR3 reads CASSLIRTEQYF. Here the CDR3 DNA reads TGTGCCAGCAGTTTAATTAGGACCGAGCAGTACTTC.

The chain links TRBV2 to TRBJ2-2; D remains ambiguous. This CDR3 has 11 amino acids. Germline values: CDR1 SNHLY, CDR2 FYNNEI. The V end lost 7 bases, the J end lost 7 bases, and 7 bases lay between the germline ends. The CDR3 DNA is TGTGCCAGCATGTGGAACGGGGAGCTGTTTTTT. Residues: CASMWNGELFF.

The chain employs TRBV27 and TRBJ1-2, with TRBD1 matching over 9 bases. Germline V gene lookup returns CDR1 MNHEY and CDR2 SMNVEV (reference sequence). The trim removed 8 bases at V and 4 bases at J, leaving 14 bases unmatched. The CDR3 runs to 16 residues. CDR3 protein: CASGRAGQGWSYGYTF. Written as DNA, the CDR3 is TGTGCCAGCGGACGCGCGGGACAGGGCTGGAGCTATGGCTACACCTTC.

This chain uses TRBV12-3 or TRBV12-4 with TRBJ1-1; no clear D gene. The CDR3 spans 13 residues. V was cut by 2 bases and J by 0 bases, with 4 bases left in between. DNA for the CDR3: TGTGCCAGCAGTTTATCAGTGAACACTGAAGCTTTCTTT. It encodes CASSLSVNTEAFF.

J is TRBJ1-1 and V is TRBV18, with TRBD1 matching 7 bases. This CDR3 region has 15 residues. The ends lost 2 bases at V and 4 bases at J; junction bases unmatched: 7. Germline V gene sequence: CDR1 KGHSH, CDR2 LQKENI. The CDR3 sequence is CASSPRDRVGTEAFF. The CDR3 coding sequence is TGTGCCAGCTCACCAAGAGACAGGGTCGGCACTGAAGCTTTCTTT.

J is TRBJ1-1 and V is TRBV6-5; D perhaps matches TRBD1 (5 bases). The CDR3 extends over 11 amino acids. The ends were cut back, 7 bases at V and 7 bases at J, with 10 bases in the middle. The germline gives CDR1 MNHEY, CDR2 SVGAGI. The CDR3 is CASTTTGEAFF. CDR3 in DNA: TGTGCCAGCACCACAACAGGTGAAGCTTTCTTT.

The chain employs TRBV29-1 and TRBJ2-7, with TRBD1 matching 7 bases. From germline, CDR1 is SQVTM and CDR2 ANQGSEA. Trimming cost V 3 bases and J 7 bases; bases outside gene matches: 9. The CDR3 has 13 residues. CDR3 sequence: CSVELGAGGEQYF. The CDR3 bases are TGCAGCGTTGAGTTGGGGGCAGGGGGAGAGCAGTACTTC.

The chain couples TRBV10-3 to TRBJ2-1; TRBD1 might be the D (5 bases). Between the trimmed V and J ends, which lost 0 bases and 8 bases, there was a span of 17 bases. The CDR3 loop spans 16 amino acids. Germline V gene sequence: CDR1 ENHRY, CDR2 SYGVKD. This CDR3 is CAISESRGIHADEQFF. CDR3 DNA sequence: TGTGCCATCAGTGAGTCTAGGGGAATCCATGCGGATGAGCAGTTCTTC.

V gene TRBV20-1 combines with J gene TRBJ1-2, with D unresolved. The CDR3 is 11 residues long. Germline CDR1 is DFQATT and CDR2 is SNEGSKA (reference sequence). V shed 3 bases and J shed 4 bases, with 6 bases lying between them. The CDR3 spells CSASRSYGYTF. The CDR3 DNA reads as TGCAGTGCTAGCCGCTCCTATGGCTACACCTTC.

The chain employs TRBV7-9 and TRBJ2-3; no definite D call. V lost 5 bases and J lost 3, with 12 bases in between. Germline CDR1 SEHNR, CDR2 FQNEAQ (reference sequence). The CDR3 runs 14 residues. CDR3: CASSRVFLTDTQYF. The CDR3 DNA sequence: TGTGCCAGCAGCCGCGTTTTCCTTACAGATACGCAGTATTTT.

CDR3 sequence: CASPAGQGAGGYTF. CDR3 DNA: TGTGCCAGCCCGGCCGGACAGGGGGCGGGTGGCTACACCTTC. The chain is built from TRBV2 and TRBJ1-2; TRBD1 agrees at 11 bases. Germline-derived CDR1 and CDR2 are SNHLY and FYNNEI. Losses at the gene ends were 8 bases for V and 7 bases for J; bases not matched to a gene: 9. The CDR3 has 14 residues.

The V call is TRBV30, the J call TRBJ2-1, with a possible D match to TRBD2 (6 bases). The V end lost 1 base, the J end lost 1 base, and 11 bases lay between the germline ends. The CDR3 length is 15 residues. The germline gives CDR1 GTSNPN, CDR2 SVGIG (reference sequence). CDR3 nucleotide sequence: TGTGCCTGGAGTGCCGGGCGGGGTTCCTACAATGAGCAGTTCTTC. This sequence encodes CAWSAGRGSYNEQFF.

The chain couples TRBV3-1 (or the pseudogene TRBV3-2) to TRBJ2-2; D is unclear. Germline V CDR1 and CDR2: LGHDT, YNNKEL (reference sequence). This CDR3 is 15 amino acids long. The germline V and J ends were trimmed by 2 bases and 1 base, with 8 bases remaining between them. This chain's CDR3 is CASSQLPVNTGELFF. CDR3 DNA sequence: TGTGCCAGCAGCCAATTGCCGGTGAACACCGGGGAGCTGTTTTTT.

Only a few counts were recorded for this clone. The chain is built from TRBV14 and TRBJ1-3; TRBD1 agrees at 7 bases. Trimming cost V 4 bases and J 2 bases; bases outside gene matches: 8. The CDR3 extends over 16 amino acids. Germline CDR1 is SGHDN and CDR2 is FVKESK. CDR3 loop: CASSLRGGATGNTIYF. The CDR3 bases are TGTGCCAGCAGCCTTAGAGGGGGCGCAACTGGAAACACCATATATTTT.

The gene calls are TRBV4-1 and TRBJ2-2; weak D call: TRBD2 (5 bases). In germline, CDR1 is MGHRA, CDR2 YSYEKL. Deletions cut 1 base from V and 6 bases from J, with 18 bases between. CDR3 size: 17 residues. CDR3 DNA: TGCGCCAGCAGCCAAGGGACCGCCGGGCTCGGGGCCGGGGAGCTGTTTTTT. Translating it yields CASSQGTAGLGAGELFF.